These T cell receptor beta chains were read from a single sample in a study of Ad26.COV2.S vaccination and SARS-CoV-2 variants. Measured with immunoSEQ multiplex PCR; TCRdb has only the in-frame clones, and not every one. The sample carries about 680,000 clones, 89% recorded once. The specimen comprised peripheral blood, sampled in a trial of Ad26.COV2.S vaccine versus placebo. The receptors derive from a person aged 18-60 years who received the Ad26.COV2.S COVID-19 vaccine or a placebo. CDR3s include the opening cysteine and the closing phenylalanine or tryptophan. Fields, in order: V gene, clone size, J gene, D gene, CDR3 DNA, CDR3 protein. A D gene is named only where the DNA matches it firmly. Expanded clones are given a class, and other clones once, few, many or no size at all.

v_gene: TRBV15
abundance: .
j_gene: TRBJ2-1
d_gene: .
CDR3nt: TGTGCCACCAGCAGAGCCCGGGCTGCCGTAAGCTCCTACAATGAGCAGTTCTTC
CDR3aa: CATSRARAAVSSYNEQFF

v_gene: TRBV11-3
abundance: .
j_gene: TRBJ1-6
d_gene: TRBD1
CDR3nt: TGTGCCAGCAGCTCCGGGACAGGGTTCGGTACTTGGTCACCCCTCCACTTT
CDR3aa: CASSSGTGFGTWSPLHF

v_gene: TRBV30
abundance: .
j_gene: TRBJ1-4
d_gene: .
CDR3nt: TGTGCCTGGAGCACCTTTTTGGGGGTAAATGAAAAACTGTTTTTT
CDR3aa: CAWSTFLGVNEKLFF

v_gene: TRBV29-1
abundance: .
j_gene: TRBJ2-7
d_gene: .
CDR3nt: TGCAGCGCCGTTGCCACCTACGAGCAGTACTTC
CDR3aa: CSAVATYEQYF

v_gene: TRBV29-1
abundance: .
j_gene: TRBJ1-4
d_gene: TRBD1
CDR3nt: TGCAGCGTTGCACGGACAGGGATTAATGAAAAACTGTTTTTT
CDR3aa: CSVARTGINEKLFF

v_gene: TRBV2
abundance: .
j_gene: TRBJ1-5
d_gene: .
CDR3nt: TGTGCCAGCAGTGTACGCCAGGGGAATCAGCCCCAGCATTTT
CDR3aa: CASSVRQGNQPQHF

v_gene: TRBV6-2/TRBV6-3
abundance: .
j_gene: TRBJ2-1
d_gene: .
CDR3nt: TGTGCCAGCAGTTACCCCTTTCACCCCCACCAGTTCTTC
CDR3aa: CASSYPFHPHQFF

v_gene: TRBV6-1
abundance: .
j_gene: TRBJ2-7
d_gene: TRBD1
CDR3nt: TGTGCCAGCAGTGGAGGAAGGACAGGTCCCTCCTACGAGCAGTACTTC
CDR3aa: CASSGGRTGPSYEQYF

v_gene: TRBV4-2
abundance: .
j_gene: TRBJ2-1
d_gene: TRBD2
CDR3nt: TGTGCCAGCAGCCCGACTAGCGGGATCTACAATGAGCAGTTCTTC
CDR3aa: CASSPTSGIYNEQFF

v_gene: TRBV19
abundance: .
j_gene: TRBJ2-1
d_gene: .
CDR3nt: TGTGCCAGTACCCGGGACATCTACAATGAGCAGTTCTTC
CDR3aa: CASTRDIYNEQFF

v_gene: TRBV2
abundance: .
j_gene: TRBJ2-4
d_gene: TRBD2
CDR3nt: TGTGCCAGCAGGACCGGGACTAGCGGTTCCAAAAACATTCAGTACTTC
CDR3aa: CASRTGTSGSKNIQYF

v_gene: TRBV29-1
abundance: .
j_gene: TRBJ2-1
d_gene: TRBD2
CDR3nt: TGCAGCGTTGACCCGGGACTAGCGGGTAACAATGAGCAGTTCTTC
CDR3aa: CSVDPGLAGNNEQFF

v_gene: TRBV3-1/TRBV3-2
abundance: .
j_gene: TRBJ2-1
d_gene: .
CDR3nt: TGTGCCAGCAGCCAAGTAGGGGGACTAAATGAGCAGTTCTTC
CDR3aa: CASSQVGGLNEQFF

v_gene: TRBV10-2
abundance: .
j_gene: TRBJ1-1
d_gene: TRBD1
CDR3nt: TGCGCCAGCGGACGACAGGGGGCAGGGGCTTTCTTT
CDR3aa: CASGRQGAGAFF

v_gene: TRBV10-3
abundance: .
j_gene: TRBJ2-1
d_gene: .
CDR3nt: TGTGCCATCAGTGAGGTCGGTGAGCAGTTCTTC
CDR3aa: CAISEVGEQFF

v_gene: TRBV19
abundance: .
j_gene: TRBJ2-7
d_gene: TRBD1
CDR3nt: TGTGCCAGCGCGACAGGGGACGAGCAGTACTTC
CDR3aa: CASATGDEQYF

v_gene: TRBV7-9
abundance: few
j_gene: TRBJ1-2
d_gene: TRBD1
CDR3nt: TGTGCCAGCAGCCGGACAGGCTATGGCTACACCTTC
CDR3aa: CASSRTGYGYTF

v_gene: TRBV7-2
abundance: .
j_gene: TRBJ2-5
d_gene: TRBD1
CDR3nt: TGTGCCAGCAGCTTAGGACAGGGGCTGGAGACCCAGTACTTC
CDR3aa: CASSLGQGLETQYF

v_gene: TRBV9
abundance: .
j_gene: TRBJ1-5
d_gene: TRBD1
CDR3nt: TGTGCCAGCAGCGTAGAGCTGATCGACAGGGATCAGCCCCAGCATTTT
CDR3aa: CASSVELIDRDQPQHF

v_gene: TRBV4-3
abundance: .
j_gene: TRBJ2-5
d_gene: TRBD1
CDR3nt: TGCGCCAGCAGCCGTATCCCGGGACAGGGCGAGACCCAGTACTTC
CDR3aa: CASSRIPGQGETQYF

v_gene: TRBV6-1
abundance: .
j_gene: TRBJ1-3
d_gene: .
CDR3nt: TGTGCCAGCAGTGGAGCAGGGAGGAGAAACACCATATATTTT
CDR3aa: CASSGAGRRNTIYF

v_gene: TRBV7-2
abundance: .
j_gene: TRBJ1-1
d_gene: .
CDR3nt: TGTGCCAGCAGGGGGGCAGGGGTCGGCACTGAAGCTTTCTTT
CDR3aa: CASRGAGVGTEAFF

v_gene: TRBV10-3
abundance: .
j_gene: TRBJ2-7
d_gene: TRBD1
CDR3nt: TGTGCCATCAGTGAGTTTGCAGGGGGCAGCGAGCAGTACTTC
CDR3aa: CAISEFAGGSEQYF